The rows below give T cell receptor beta chains drawn from one sample of a study of T cell responses to AZD1222 COVID-19 vaccine. The protocol was immunoSEQ multiplex PCR, while the TCRdb copy is restricted to in-frame clones and leaves out a portion. The sample carries over 150,000 clones, about 87% recorded once. The material sequenced was peripheral blood, taken on day 0 of AZD1222 vaccination. These receptors were collected from an adult in good health. The CDR3 runs from the conserved cysteine through the conserved F or W.

v_gene,j_gene,CDR3aa
TRBV7-2,TRBJ1-2,CASSLGPENYGYTF
TRBV7-2,TRBJ2-7,CASSPSVGNSYEQYF
TRBV4-1,TRBJ1-1,CASSHPGQGEGAFF
TRBV11-2,TRBJ2-7,CASSLLGGQVNF
TRBV19,TRBJ1-6,CASSLTGETNSPLHF
TRBV9,TRBJ1-3,CASSVGRGPGNTIYF
TRBV6-4,TRBJ2-7,CASSDPYQSIPSEQYF
TRBV7-9,TRBJ1-1,CASSRRTGGYEAFF
TRBV28,TRBJ1-2,CASSPIPVYGYTF
TRBV11-2,TRBJ2-1,CASSFRLADQNEQFF
TRBV10-3,TRBJ2-5,CAISENHQETQYF
TRBV7-9,TRBJ1-2,CASSLVEGRRGYTF
TRBV4-1,TRBJ2-1,CASSQLEMTGMAGEPYNEQFF
TRBV21-1,TRBJ1-2,CASSMGQNYGYTF
TRBV6-5,TRBJ1-2,CASSYSTANYGYTF
TRBV3-1/TRBV3-2,TRBJ1-2,CASSPVAGIGYGYTF
TRBV28,TRBJ1-4,CASSLLGQGANEKLFF
TRBV5-4,TRBJ1-1,CASSLEDATEAFF
TRBV5-8,TRBJ1-2,CASSLGRGSGGYTF
TRBV18,TRBJ2-1,CASSPRLAGEAEQFF
TRBV19,TRBJ1-5,CASSIGQAGNQPQHF
TRBV19,TRBJ2-7,CASSELRDRGVEQYF
TRBV28,TRBJ2-7,CASSPPRGWYEQYF
TRBV5-8,TRBJ2-7,CASSLWSYEQYF
TRBV11-3,TRBJ2-3,CASSLGQAASTDTQYF
TRBV4-3,TRBJ2-1,CASSQDVLAGGTEQFF
TRBV3-1/TRBV3-2,TRBJ1-5,CASSLGTPALNQPQHF
TRBV5-1,TRBJ1-2,CASSLSYSGLDGYTF
TRBV4-1,TRBJ2-3,CASSQVSGGGTDTQYF
TRBV5-1,TRBJ1-2,CASSNPGQLLLNYGYTF
TRBV7-2,TRBJ1-1,CASSSPHLIGGAFF
TRBV12-3/TRBV12-4,TRBJ1-5,CASSLGDSQPQHF
TRBV6-6,TRBJ1-3,CASSPGGFDTIYF
TRBV4-1,TRBJ1-4,CASSQGDREDEKLFF
TRBV3-1/TRBV3-2,TRBJ1-3,CASSQGNTIYF
TRBV28,TRBJ1-3,CASSLTAGSGNTIYF
TRBV2,TRBJ2-7,CASRGSTESSYEQYF
TRBV9,TRBJ2-7,CASSAGTGGYEQYF
TRBV28,TRBJ2-3,CASLPGTVKTDTQYF
TRBV4-3,TRBJ2-1,CASSQRAGGPSREQFF
TRBV4-2,TRBJ2-7,CASSPRDRDYEQYF
TRBV6-2/TRBV6-3,TRBJ1-2,CASSYSGQILAPYTF
TRBV2,TRBJ1-2,CASTGQSNYGYTF
TRBV3-1/TRBV3-2,TRBJ1-1,CASRARDGNTEAFF
TRBV6-2/TRBV6-3,TRBJ1-5,CASSYSSIPAQHF
TRBV7-7,TRBJ1-1,CASSARGMNTEAFF
TRBV19,TRBJ2-7,CASSTSGGYEQYF
TRBV10-3,TRBJ2-2,CAITPVAGGGELFF
TRBV9,TRBJ2-2,CASSVVANTGELFF
TRBV5-1,TRBJ2-3,CASSLASSGSTDTQYF
TRBV6-1,TRBJ1-3,CASREQGNLLSGNTIYF
TRBV11-2,TRBJ2-5,CASSLGIVQETQYF